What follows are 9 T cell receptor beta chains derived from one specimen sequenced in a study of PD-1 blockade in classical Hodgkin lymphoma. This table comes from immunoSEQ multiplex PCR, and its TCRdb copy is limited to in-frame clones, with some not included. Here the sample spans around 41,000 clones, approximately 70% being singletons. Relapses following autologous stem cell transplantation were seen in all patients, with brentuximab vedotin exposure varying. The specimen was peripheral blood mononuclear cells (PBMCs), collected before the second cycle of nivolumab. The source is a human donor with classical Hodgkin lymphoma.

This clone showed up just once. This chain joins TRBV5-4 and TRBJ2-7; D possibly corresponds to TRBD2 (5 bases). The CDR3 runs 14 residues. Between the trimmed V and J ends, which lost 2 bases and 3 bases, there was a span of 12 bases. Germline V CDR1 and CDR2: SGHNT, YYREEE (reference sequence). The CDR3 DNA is TGTGCCAGCAGCTTCGACGGGAATTTCTACGAGCAGTACTTC. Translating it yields CASSFDGNFYEQYF.

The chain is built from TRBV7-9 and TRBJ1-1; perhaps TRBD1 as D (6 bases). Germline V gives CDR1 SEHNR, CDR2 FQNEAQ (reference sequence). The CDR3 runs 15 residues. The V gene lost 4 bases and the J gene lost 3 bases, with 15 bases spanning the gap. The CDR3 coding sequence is TGTGCCAGCAGCTGGGGAGGGGGGCGCGACACTGAAGCTTTCTTT. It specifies CASSWGGGRDTEAFF.

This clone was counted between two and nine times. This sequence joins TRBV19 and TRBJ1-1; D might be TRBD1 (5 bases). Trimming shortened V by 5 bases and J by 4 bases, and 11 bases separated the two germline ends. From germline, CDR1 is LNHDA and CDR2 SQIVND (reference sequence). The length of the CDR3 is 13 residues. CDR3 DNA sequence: TGTGCCAGTAGTGGGACCGTGATCACTGAAGCTTTCTTT. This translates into CASSGTVITEAFF.

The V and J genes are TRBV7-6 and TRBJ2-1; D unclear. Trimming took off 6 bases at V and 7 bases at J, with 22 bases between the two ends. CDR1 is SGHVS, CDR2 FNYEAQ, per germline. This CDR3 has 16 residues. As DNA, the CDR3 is TGTGCCAGCAGTCCCGTCTACCTGGGGTCTAATAATGAGCAGTTCTTC. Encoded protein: CASSPVYLGSNNEQFF. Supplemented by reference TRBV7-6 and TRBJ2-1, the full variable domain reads GAGVSQSPRYKVTKRGQDVALRCDPISGHVSLYWYRQALGQGPEFLTYFNYEAQQDKSGLPNDRFSAERPEGSISTLTIQRTEQRDSAMYRCASSPVYLGSNNEQFFGPGTRLTVL.

The CDR3 sequence: CASSPKGGADSEQYF. The CDR3 region has the DNA TGTGCCAGCTCACCAAAGGGGGGCGCTGATAGCGAGCAGTACTTC. This sequence joins TRBV18 and TRBJ2-7; D possibly uses TRBD1 or TRBD2 (6 bases each). This CDR3 is built from 15 residues. The germline gives CDR1 KGHSH, CDR2 LQKENI. The V and J ends lost 2 bases and 6 bases respectively, with 17 bases between them.

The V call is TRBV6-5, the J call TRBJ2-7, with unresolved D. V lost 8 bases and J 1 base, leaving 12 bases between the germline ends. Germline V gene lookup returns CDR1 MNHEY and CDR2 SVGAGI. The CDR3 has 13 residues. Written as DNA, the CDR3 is TGTGCCAGCCCGGGCCTGTTATCCTACGAGCAGTACTTC. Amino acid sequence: CASPGLLSYEQYF.

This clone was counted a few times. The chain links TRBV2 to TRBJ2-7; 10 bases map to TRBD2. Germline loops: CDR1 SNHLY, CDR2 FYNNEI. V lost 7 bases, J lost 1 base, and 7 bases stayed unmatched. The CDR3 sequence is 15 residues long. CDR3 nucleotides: TGTGCCAGCAACCTCGGACTAGCGGCTTCCTACGAGCAGTACTTC. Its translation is CASNLGLAASYEQYF.

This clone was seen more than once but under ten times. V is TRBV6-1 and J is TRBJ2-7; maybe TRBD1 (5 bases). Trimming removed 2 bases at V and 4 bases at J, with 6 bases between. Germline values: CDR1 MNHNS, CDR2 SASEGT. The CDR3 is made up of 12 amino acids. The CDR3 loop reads CASSERTYEQYF. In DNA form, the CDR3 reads TGTGCCAGCAGTGAAAGGACATACGAGCAGTACTTC.

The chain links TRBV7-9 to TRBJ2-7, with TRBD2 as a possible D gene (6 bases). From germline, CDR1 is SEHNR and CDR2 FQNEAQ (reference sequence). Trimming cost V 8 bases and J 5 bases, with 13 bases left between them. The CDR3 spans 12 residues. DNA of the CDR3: TGTGCCAGCTCCGGGAGAGGCAACGAGCAGTACTTC. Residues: CASSGRGNEQYF.